This TCR beta chain was sequenced during a study of CD8 T cells in Susac syndrome. Random hexamers served to reverse transcribe about 0.45 to 1 ug RNA. TCRdb re-derived calls from the immunoSEQ multiplex PCR reads in MiXCR, one entry per CDR3 protein. The sample holds 180,000 or so distinct CDR3 sequences, 90% to 95% seen once. From germline, CDR1 is GTSNPN and CDR2 SVGIG (reference sequence). The V end was cut by 1 base, the J end by 0 bases, with 4 bases between. The CDR3 is 14 residues long. Study-wide points: It was acknowledged in the study that the number of individuals who were included in its TCR sequencing and HLA analysis was relatively small.

With regard to this clonotype: What it binds is not known.

The sequenced material came from CD4+ T cells from PBMCs. The chain links TRBV30 to TRBJ2-6; D call uncertain. This TCR derives from a human donor with multiple sclerosis. The CDR3 spells CAWSGLSGANVLTF. The DNA of the CDR3 is TGTGCCTGGAGTGGGCTCTCTGGGGCCAACGTCCTGACTTTC. Complete variable domain (other parts from reference TRBV30 and TRBJ2-6): SQTIHQWPATLVQPVGSPLSLECTVEGTSNPNLYWYRQAAGRGLQLLFYSVGIGQISSEVPQNLSASRPQDRQFILSSKKLLLSDSGFYLCAWSGLSGANVLTFGAGSRLTVL.